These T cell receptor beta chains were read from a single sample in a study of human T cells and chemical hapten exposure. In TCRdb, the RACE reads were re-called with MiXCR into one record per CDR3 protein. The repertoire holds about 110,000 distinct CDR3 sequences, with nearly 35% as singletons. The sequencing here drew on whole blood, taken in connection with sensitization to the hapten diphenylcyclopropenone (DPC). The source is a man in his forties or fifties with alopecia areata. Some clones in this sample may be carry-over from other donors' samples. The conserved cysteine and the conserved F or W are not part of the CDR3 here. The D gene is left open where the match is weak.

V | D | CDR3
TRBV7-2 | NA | ASSLGDGRWRETQY
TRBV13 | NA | ASSLESGSLYNEQF
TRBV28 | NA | ASSVDTGSFEAF
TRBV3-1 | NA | ASSQMPSGDYEQY
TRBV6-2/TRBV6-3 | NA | ASSHGSRGTQPQH
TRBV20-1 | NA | SAKYRDWPLSEQF
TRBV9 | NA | ASSVYSDEQF
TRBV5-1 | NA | ASSRELSDYGYT
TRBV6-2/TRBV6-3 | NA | ASSYLPDTQY
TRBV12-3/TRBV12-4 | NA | ASNLGGDEQF
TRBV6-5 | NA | ASSYRVESDTQY
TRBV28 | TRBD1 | ASRTGQPTYEQY
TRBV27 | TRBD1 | ASSFTPDPTGAHEQY
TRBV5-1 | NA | ASSLEPGVTEAF
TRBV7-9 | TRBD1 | ASSSGQGLRTDTQY
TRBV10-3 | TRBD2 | AISDGAGGRYNEQF
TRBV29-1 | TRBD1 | SVQGGGTEAF
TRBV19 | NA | ASRKQGNT
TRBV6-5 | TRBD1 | ASRNRGQGYT
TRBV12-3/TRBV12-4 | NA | ASSPPGAGNTIY
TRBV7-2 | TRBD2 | ASSLVSGRLANEQF
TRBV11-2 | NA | ASSLAGFSYNEQF
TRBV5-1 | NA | ASSPGVETQY
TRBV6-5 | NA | ASSKAGRRNSPLH
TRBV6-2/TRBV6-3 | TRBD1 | ASSAHRTGGEHEQF
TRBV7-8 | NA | ASSPTMNTEAF
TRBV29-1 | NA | SVEGEVTYEQY
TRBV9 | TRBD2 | ASSLAGISYNEQF
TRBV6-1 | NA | ASGQTGNTIY
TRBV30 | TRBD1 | AWRAGARGLNQPQH
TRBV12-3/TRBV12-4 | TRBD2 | ASSFQLAGRETQY
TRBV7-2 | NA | ASSLRVTTQY
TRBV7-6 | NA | AVRANEKLF
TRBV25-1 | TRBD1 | ASRDSDRAAEAF
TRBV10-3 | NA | AIRDSSNEQF
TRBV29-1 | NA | SVEKRRGPYNEQF
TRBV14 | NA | ASSQGTTLTDTQY
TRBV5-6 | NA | ASSPEGWGTNEKLF
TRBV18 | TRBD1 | ASSQGQEIEAF
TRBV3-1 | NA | ASSSARATGANVLT
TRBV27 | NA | ASSLAGTNYGYT